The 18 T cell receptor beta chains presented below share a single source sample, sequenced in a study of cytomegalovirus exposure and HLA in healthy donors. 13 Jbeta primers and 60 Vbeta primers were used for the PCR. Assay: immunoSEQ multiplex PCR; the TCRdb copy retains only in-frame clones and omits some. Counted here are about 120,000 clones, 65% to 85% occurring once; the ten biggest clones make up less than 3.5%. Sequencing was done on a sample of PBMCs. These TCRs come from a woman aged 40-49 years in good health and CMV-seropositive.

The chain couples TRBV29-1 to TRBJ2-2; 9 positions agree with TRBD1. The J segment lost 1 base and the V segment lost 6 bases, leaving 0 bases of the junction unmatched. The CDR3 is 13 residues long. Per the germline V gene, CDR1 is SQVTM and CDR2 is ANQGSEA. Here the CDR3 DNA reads TGCAGCGTGGACAGGGGGAACACCGGGGAGCTGTTTTTT. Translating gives CSVDRGNTGELFF.

In nucleotides, the CDR3 is TGTGCCAGCAGCCAATCGACAGGGAGCGAGCAGTACTTC. Protein product: CASSQSTGSEQYF. The J gene is TRBJ2-7, the V gene TRBV7-2, with 7 bases matching TRBD1. The germline V gene has CDR1 SGHTA and CDR2 FQGNSA. This CDR3 has 13 residues. J was trimmed by 6 bases and V by 5 bases; bases with no gene match: 7. Based on the CDR3 plus reference TRBV7-2 and TRBJ2-7, the full variable domain is GAGVSQSPSNKVTEKGKDVELRCDPISGHTALYWYRQSLGQGLEFLIYFQGNSAPDKSGLPSDRFSAERTGGSVSTLTIQRTQQEDSAVYLCASSQSTGSEQYFGPGTRLTVT.

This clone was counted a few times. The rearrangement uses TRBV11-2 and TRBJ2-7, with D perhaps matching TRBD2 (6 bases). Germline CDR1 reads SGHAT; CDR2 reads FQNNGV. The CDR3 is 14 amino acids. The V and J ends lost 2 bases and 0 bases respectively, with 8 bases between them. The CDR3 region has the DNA TGTGCCAGCAGCTTATACGGGAGCTCCTACGAGCAGTACTTC. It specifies CASSLYGSSYEQYF.

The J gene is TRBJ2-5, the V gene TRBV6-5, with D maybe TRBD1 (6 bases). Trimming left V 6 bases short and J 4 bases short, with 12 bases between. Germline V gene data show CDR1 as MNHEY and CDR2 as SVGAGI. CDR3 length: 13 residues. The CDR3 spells CASSRKQGETQYF. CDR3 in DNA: TGTGCCAGCAGCCGGAAACAGGGAGAGACCCAGTACTTC.

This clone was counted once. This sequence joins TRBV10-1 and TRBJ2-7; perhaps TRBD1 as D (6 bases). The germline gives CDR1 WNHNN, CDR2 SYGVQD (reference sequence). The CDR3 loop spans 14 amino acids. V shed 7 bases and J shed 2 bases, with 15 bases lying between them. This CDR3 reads CASTSGRGAYEQYF. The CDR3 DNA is TGCGCCAGCACCTCTGGCAGGGGCGCCTACGAGCAGTACTTC.

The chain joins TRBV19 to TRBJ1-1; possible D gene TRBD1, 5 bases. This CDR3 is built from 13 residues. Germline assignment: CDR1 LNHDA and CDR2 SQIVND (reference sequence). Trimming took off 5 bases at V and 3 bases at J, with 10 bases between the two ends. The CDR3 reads CASSSGRYTEAFF. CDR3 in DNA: TGTGCCAGTAGTTCAGGGCGATACACTGAAGCTTTCTTT.

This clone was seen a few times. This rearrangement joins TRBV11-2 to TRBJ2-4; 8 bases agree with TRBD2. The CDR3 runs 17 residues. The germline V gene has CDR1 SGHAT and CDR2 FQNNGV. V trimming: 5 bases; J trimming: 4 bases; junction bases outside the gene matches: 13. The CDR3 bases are TGTGCCAGCAGCCGCCCCGCCGGGAGGGCCGGAAAAAACATTCAGTACTTC. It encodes CASSRPAGRAGKNIQYF.

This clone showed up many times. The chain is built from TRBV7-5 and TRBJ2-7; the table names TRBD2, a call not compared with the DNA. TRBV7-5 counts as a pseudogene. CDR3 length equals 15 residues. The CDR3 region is CARSSSFRVDYEQYF. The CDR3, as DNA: TGTGCCAGAAGCTCGTCCTTCCGGGTAGACTACGAGCAGTACTTC.

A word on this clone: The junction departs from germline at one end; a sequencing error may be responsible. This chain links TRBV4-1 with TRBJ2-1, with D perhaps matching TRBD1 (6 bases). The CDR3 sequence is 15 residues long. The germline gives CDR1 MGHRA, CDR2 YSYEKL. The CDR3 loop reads CAGSQVTGIYNEQFF. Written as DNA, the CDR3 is TGCGCCGGCAGCCAAGTCACAGGGATCTACAATGAGCAGTTCTTC.

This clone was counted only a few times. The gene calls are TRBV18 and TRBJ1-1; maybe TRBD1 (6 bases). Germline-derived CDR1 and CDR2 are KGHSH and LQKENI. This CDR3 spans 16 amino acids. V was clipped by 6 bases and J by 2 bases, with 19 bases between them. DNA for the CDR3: TGTGCCAGCTCCCCAGAAACAGGGTTGGTTAACACTGAAGCTTTCTTT. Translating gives CASSPETGLVNTEAFF.

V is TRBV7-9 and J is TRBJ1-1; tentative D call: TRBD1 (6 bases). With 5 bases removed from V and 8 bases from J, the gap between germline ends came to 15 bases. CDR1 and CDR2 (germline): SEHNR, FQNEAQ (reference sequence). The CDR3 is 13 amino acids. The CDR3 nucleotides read TGTGCCAGCAGCCTCAATACGGACAGCGAAGCTTTCTTT. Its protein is CASSLNTDSEAFF.

The CDR3 nucleotides read TGTGCCAGCAGCTCCGGGGGCCAGGGGAGGGACACTGAAGCTTTCTTT. Translated: CASSSGGQGRDTEAFF. The J gene is TRBJ1-1, the V gene TRBV5-4; possibly TRBD1 for D (6 bases). CDR3 length equals 16 residues. Trimming left V 3 bases short and J 3 bases short, with 18 bases between. Germline values: CDR1 SGHNT, CDR2 YYREEE (reference sequence).

The CDR3 DNA sequence: TGTGCCAGCAGCGGGGAGGGGGGGATCACCTACAATGAGCAGTTCTTC. It encodes CASSGEGGITYNEQFF. The V call is TRBV6-4, the J call TRBJ2-1, with D possibly being TRBD2 (7 bases). Deletions cut 6 bases from V and 2 bases from J, with 17 bases between. Germline CDR1 MRHNA, CDR2 SNTAGT. The CDR3 totals 16 residues.

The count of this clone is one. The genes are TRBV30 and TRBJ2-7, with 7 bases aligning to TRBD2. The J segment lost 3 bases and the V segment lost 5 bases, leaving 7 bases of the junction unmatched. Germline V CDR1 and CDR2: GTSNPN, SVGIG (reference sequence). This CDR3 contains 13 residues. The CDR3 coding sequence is TGTGCCTGGTACCCGCCGGGGGGCTACGAGCAGTACTTC. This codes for CAWYPPGGYEQYF.

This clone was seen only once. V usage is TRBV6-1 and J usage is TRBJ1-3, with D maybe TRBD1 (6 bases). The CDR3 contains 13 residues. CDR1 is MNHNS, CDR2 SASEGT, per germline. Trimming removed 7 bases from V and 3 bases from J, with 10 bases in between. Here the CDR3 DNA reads TGTGCCAGCAATGGACAGTTTGGAAACACCATATATTTT. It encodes CASNGQFGNTIYF.

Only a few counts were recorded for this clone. The chain's CDR3 is CASRNTGWNEQYF. In nucleotides, the CDR3 is TGTGCCAGCAGGAATACAGGGTGGAACGAGCAGTACTTC. V gene TRBV7-2 combines with J gene TRBJ2-7, with D tentatively TRBD1 (6 bases). The CDR3 totals 13 residues. Germline lookup yields CDR1 SGHTA and CDR2 FQGNSA. Trimming stripped 6 bases from V and 5 bases from J, with 14 bases between.

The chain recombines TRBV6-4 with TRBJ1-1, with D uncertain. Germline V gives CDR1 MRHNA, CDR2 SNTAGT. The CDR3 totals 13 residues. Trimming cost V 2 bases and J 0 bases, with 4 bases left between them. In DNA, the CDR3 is TGTGCCAGCAGTGACGGAGTGAACACTGAAGCTTTCTTT. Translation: CASSDGVNTEAFF.

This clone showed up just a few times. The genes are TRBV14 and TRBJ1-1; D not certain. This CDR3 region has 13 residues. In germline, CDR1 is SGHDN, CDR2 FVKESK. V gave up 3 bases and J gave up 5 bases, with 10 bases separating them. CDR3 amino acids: CASSHGKGTEAFF. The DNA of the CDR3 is TGTGCCAGCAGCCACGGGAAAGGAACTGAAGCTTTCTTT.